These 21 T cell receptor beta chains share one sample of origin, sequenced in a study of cytomegalovirus exposure and HLA in healthy donors. Primers included in the PCR were 60 Vbeta and 13 Jbeta primers. The table came from immunoSEQ multiplex PCR; TCRdb's copy has only in-frame clones and leaves some out. The sample shows about 81,000 clones, just over 75% of them seen only once. The sample comprised PBMCs. The source is a man in his fifties or sixties in good health and CMV-seropositive.

The rearrangement links TRBV4-1 to TRBJ2-5, with 7 bases identical to TRBD1. CDR3 length: 15 residues. Germline V gene data show CDR1 as MGHRA and CDR2 as YSYEKL. V trimming: 4 bases; J trimming: 4 bases; junction bases outside the gene matches: 9. The CDR3 loop is CASSRLQTGPETQYF. CDR3 DNA: TGCGCCAGCAGCCGGCTTCAGACAGGGCCAGAGACCCAGTACTTC.

The chain couples TRBV27 to TRBJ2-2, with 7 bases fitting TRBD1. Per the germline V gene, CDR1 is MNHEY and CDR2 is SMNVEV (reference sequence). The junction had 13 bases not matched to a gene; V was cut back by 8 bases and J by 7 bases. This CDR3 is built from 15 residues. CDR3: CASRSGTATVGELFF. DNA for the CDR3: TGTGCCAGCCGGTCCGGGACAGCCACTGTCGGGGAGCTGTTTTTT.

This chain joins TRBV4-2 and TRBJ1-4; D unclear. The CDR3 is made up of 13 amino acids. The V end lost 1 base, the J end lost 6 bases, and 6 bases lay between the germline ends. Germline CDR1 and CDR2: LGHNA and YNFKEQ. CDR3 DNA sequence: TGTGCCAGCAGCCAAGGGGCCCATGAAAAACTGTTTTTT. Amino acid sequence: CASSQGAHEKLFF.

V and J are TRBV18 and TRBJ2-2; D is perhaps TRBD2 (6 bases). CDR1 is KGHSH, CDR2 LQKENI, per germline. V lost 4 bases to trimming and J lost 4 bases, with 10 bases between them. The CDR3 runs 14 residues. The CDR3, as DNA: TGTGCCAGCTCACGGGGGACTGCCACCGGGGAGCTGTTTTTT. It codes for CASSRGTATGELFF.

The CDR3 DNA follows: TGTGCCAGCAGCTTAACTCCTAGCGGGAGGTCGATTAATGAGCAGTTCTTC. It codes for CASSLTPSGRSINEQFF. V is TRBV9 and J is TRBJ2-1, with TRBD2 identical over 11 bases. The CDR3 consists of 17 residues. Losses at the gene ends were 4 bases for V and 7 bases for J; bases not matched to a gene: 13. CDR1 and CDR2 from the germline V gene are SGDLS and YYNGEE.

In nucleotides, the CDR3 is TGCAGCGTTGGGACGACAGCGAACACCGGGGAGCTGTTTTTT. Protein sequence: CSVGTTANTGELFF. V and J are TRBV29-1 and TRBJ2-2; the D gene is possibly TRBD1 (5 bases). This CDR3 spans 14 amino acids. CDR1 and CDR2 (germline): SQVTM, ANQGSEA. Deletions cut 4 bases from V and 0 bases from J, with 9 bases between.

This clone was seen a handful of times. This sequence joins TRBV6-4 and TRBJ2-3; TRBD2 matches at 10 bases. The V segment lost 6 bases and the J segment 2 bases; nucleotides outside the gene matches: 8. Germline V gives CDR1 MRHNA, CDR2 SNTAGT. The CDR3 extends over 16 amino acids. The CDR3 coding sequence is TGTGCCAGCAGGGCGAAAGCGGGAGGGGACACAGATACGCAGTATTTT. It translates to CASRAKAGGDTDTQYF.

The V call is TRBV5-6, the J call TRBJ1-4; tentatively, D is TRBD1 (5 bases). The CDR3 runs 15 residues. V shed 2 bases and J shed 6 bases, with 14 bases lying between them. Germline CDR1 SGHDT, CDR2 YYEEEE. CDR3: CASSLRQSRDEKLFF. CDR3 DNA: TGTGCCAGCAGCTTAAGACAGTCCAGAGATGAAAAACTGTTTTTT.

The genes are TRBV29-1 and TRBJ2-7, with a weak D call TRBD2 (6 bases). The length of the CDR3 is 13 residues. Germline assignment: CDR1 SQVTM and CDR2 ANQGSEA. V lost 2 bases, J lost 6 bases, and 14 bases lay in between. This CDR3 reads CSVESGTASEQYF. DNA for the CDR3: TGCAGCGTTGAATCCGGGACTGCGTCCGAGCAGTACTTC.

V usage is TRBV14 and J usage is TRBJ2-3; D possibly corresponds to TRBD2 (5 bases). The germline gives CDR1 SGHDN, CDR2 FVKESK. The CDR3 consists of 14 residues. Trimming removed 5 bases at V and 0 bases at J, with 9 bases between. The CDR3 coding sequence is TGTGCCAGCAGCTCCCGGACTAGCACAGATACGCAGTATTTT. It translates to CASSSRTSTDTQYF.

Comments on this clone: The junction departs from germline at one end; a sequencing error may be responsible. The chain has TRBV4-1 and TRBJ1-2; no definite D call. The CDR3 spans 16 residues. Germline V gives CDR1 MGHRA, CDR2 YSYEKL. CDR3 residues: CASSQVTPSINYSYTF. CDR3 nucleotides: TGCGCCAGCAGCCAAGTAACCCCCAGCATTAACTATAGCTACACCTTC.

This clone was observed a few times. The V gene is TRBV6-6, the J gene TRBJ1-5, with 9 bases aligning to TRBD1. From germline, CDR1 is MNHNY and CDR2 SVGAGI (reference sequence). CDR3 length: 14 residues. V lost 6 bases to trimming and J lost 7 bases; unmatched junction nucleotides: 7. In DNA, the CDR3 is TGTGCCAGCAGGGGAACAGGGGGCGAACAGCCCCAGCATTTT. Translating gives CASRGTGGEQPQHF.

V and J are TRBV19 and TRBJ2-5; 7 bases are shared with TRBD1. The CDR3 totals 13 residues. Germline loops: CDR1 LNHDA, CDR2 SQIVND (reference sequence). V lost 7 bases, J lost 5 bases, and 7 bases stayed unmatched. The CDR3 here is CASNDRAGETQYF. The CDR3 nucleotides read TGTGCCAGTAACGACAGGGCTGGGGAGACCCAGTACTTC.

The chain is built from TRBV4-2 and TRBJ1-2; 9 nucleotides agree with TRBD1. With 2 bases clipped from V and 5 bases from J, the junction kept 3 bases outside the gene matches. Germline V gives CDR1 LGHNA, CDR2 YNFKEQ. CDR3 size: 14 residues. CDR3 nucleotide sequence: TGTGCCAGCAGCCAAAAACAGGGGGCTTATGGCTACACCTTC. Residues: CASSQKQGAYGYTF.

This clone was observed a single time. The chain employs TRBV5-1 and TRBJ2-1; the D gene is possibly TRBD2 (5 bases). V lost 4 bases, J lost 10 bases, and 15 bases lay in between. The V gene's germline CDR1 is SGHRS and CDR2 YFSETQ. The CDR3 runs 13 residues. This chain's CDR3 is CASSTTDLGEQFF. The CDR3 DNA sequence: TGCGCCAGCAGCACCACGGACTTAGGAGAGCAGTTCTTC.

This clone was counted a few times. The V call is TRBV29-1, the J call TRBJ2-7; a possible D gene is TRBD1 (6 bases). The CDR3 covers 11 residues. V lost 7 bases and J 5 bases, leaving 12 bases between the germline ends. The germline V gene encodes CDR1 SQVTM and CDR2 ANQGSEA. The CDR3 protein is CSGQQGHEQYF. In DNA, the CDR3 is TGCAGCGGGCAACAGGGCCACGAGCAGTACTTC.

CDR3 bases: TGTGCCAGCAGCTTGGTGGATATTCGCAGGGATGGCTACACCTTC. Amino acids: CASSLVDIRRDGYTF. V gene TRBV5-6 combines with J gene TRBJ1-2, with D perhaps TRBD1 (5 bases). V was shortened by 0 bases and J by 6 bases, with 15 bases between the two germline ends. Germline assignment: CDR1 SGHDT and CDR2 YYEEEE. The CDR3 is made up of 15 amino acids.

The gene calls are TRBV19 and TRBJ1-3, with D tentatively TRBD1 (5 bases). V lost 7 bases and J lost 0, with 13 bases in between. The CDR3 contains 15 residues. CDR1 and CDR2 (germline): LNHDA, SQIVND (reference sequence). The CDR3 here is CASTPGGASGNTIYF. CDR3 bases: TGTGCCAGTACCCCTGGCGGGGCCTCTGGAAACACCATATATTTT.

V and J are TRBV11-3 and TRBJ2-7; 7 nucleotides align to TRBD2. The CDR3 is 12 amino acids. The V segment lost 8 bases and the J segment 3 bases; nucleotides outside the gene matches: 4. Germline CDR1 SGHNT, CDR2 YENEEA. The CDR3 here is CASSGGGYEQYF. The DNA of the CDR3 is TGTGCCAGCTCGGGGGGAGGCTACGAGCAGTACTTC.

The chain recombines TRBV10-1 with TRBJ1-4; the match to TRBD1 covers 7 bases. V lost 4 bases and J lost 7; bases outside the gene matches: 3. Germline V gene sequence: CDR1 WNHNN, CDR2 SYGVQD (reference sequence). The CDR3 extends over 13 amino acids. The CDR3 is CASSGGGCEKLFF. The CDR3 DNA reads TGCGCCAGCAGTGGAGGGGGCTGTGAAAAACTGTTTTTT.

J is TRBJ2-1 and V is TRBV5-1; D possibly corresponds to TRBD1 (6 bases). Trimming left V 2 bases short and J 9 bases short, with 18 bases between. Germline assignment: CDR1 SGHRS and CDR2 YFSETQ. The CDR3 sequence is 15 residues long. CDR3 region: CASSLSVSGGGEQFF. CDR3 DNA: TGCGCCAGCAGCTTATCAGTAAGTGGGGGCGGTGAGCAGTTCTTC.